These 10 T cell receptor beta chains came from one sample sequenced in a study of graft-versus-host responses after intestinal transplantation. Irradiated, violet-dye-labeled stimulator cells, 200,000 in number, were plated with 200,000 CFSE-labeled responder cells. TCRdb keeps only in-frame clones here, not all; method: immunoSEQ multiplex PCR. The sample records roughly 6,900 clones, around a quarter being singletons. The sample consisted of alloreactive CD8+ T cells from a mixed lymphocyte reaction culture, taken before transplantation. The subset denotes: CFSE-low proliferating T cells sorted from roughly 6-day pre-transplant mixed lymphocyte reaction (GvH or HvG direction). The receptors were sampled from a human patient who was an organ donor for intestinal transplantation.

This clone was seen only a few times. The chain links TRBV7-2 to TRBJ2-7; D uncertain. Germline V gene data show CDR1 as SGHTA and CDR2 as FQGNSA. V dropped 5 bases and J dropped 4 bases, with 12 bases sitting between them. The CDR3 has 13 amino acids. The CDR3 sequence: CASSPRVVYEQYF. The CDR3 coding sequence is TGTGCCAGCAGCCCTCGGGTAGTATACGAGCAGTACTTC.

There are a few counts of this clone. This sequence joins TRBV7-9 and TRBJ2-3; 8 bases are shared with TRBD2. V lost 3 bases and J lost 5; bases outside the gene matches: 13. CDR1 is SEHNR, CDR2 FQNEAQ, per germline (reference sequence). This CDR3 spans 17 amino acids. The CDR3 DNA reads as TGTGCCAGCAGCTTCCCCGGGGCAGCGGGAGTGGTAGATACGCAGTATTTT. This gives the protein CASSFPGAAGVVDTQYF.

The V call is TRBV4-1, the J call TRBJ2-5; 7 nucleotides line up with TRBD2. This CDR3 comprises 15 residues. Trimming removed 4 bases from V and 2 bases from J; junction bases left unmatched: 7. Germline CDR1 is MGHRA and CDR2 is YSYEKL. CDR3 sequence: CASSPWEGGQETQYF. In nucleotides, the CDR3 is TGCGCCAGCAGCCCCTGGGAGGGAGGGCAAGAGACCCAGTACTTC.

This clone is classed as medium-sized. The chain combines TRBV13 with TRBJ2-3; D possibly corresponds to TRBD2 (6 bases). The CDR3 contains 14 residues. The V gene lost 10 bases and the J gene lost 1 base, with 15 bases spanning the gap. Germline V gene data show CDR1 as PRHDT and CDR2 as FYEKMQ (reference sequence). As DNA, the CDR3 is TGTGCCACCGGAGGGAGACGGGGCACAGATACGCAGTATTTT. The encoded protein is CATGGRRGTDTQYF.

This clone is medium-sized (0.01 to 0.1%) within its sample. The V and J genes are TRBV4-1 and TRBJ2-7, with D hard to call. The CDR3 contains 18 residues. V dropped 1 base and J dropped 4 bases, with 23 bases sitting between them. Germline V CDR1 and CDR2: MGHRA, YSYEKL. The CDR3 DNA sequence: TGCGCCAGCAGCCAAGTTGGGCTGGCCAGAAGAAAACCTTACGAGCAGTACTTC. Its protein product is CASSQVGLARRKPYEQYF.

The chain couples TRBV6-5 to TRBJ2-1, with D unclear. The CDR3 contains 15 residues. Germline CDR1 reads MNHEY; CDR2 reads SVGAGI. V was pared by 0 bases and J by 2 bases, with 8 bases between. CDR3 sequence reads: CASSYSGSPYNEQFF. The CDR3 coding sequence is TGTGCCAGCAGTTACTCGGGCAGTCCCTACAATGAGCAGTTCTTC.

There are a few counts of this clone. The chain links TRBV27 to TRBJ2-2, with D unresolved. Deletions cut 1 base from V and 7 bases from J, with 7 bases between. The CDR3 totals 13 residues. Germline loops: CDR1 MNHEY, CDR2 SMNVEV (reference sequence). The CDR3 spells CASSLWVGGELFF. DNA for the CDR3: TGTGCCAGCAGTTTATGGGTGGGCGGGGAGCTGTTTTTT.

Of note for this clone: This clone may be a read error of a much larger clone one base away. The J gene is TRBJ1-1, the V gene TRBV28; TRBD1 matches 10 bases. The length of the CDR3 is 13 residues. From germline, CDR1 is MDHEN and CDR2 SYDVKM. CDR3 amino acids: CVSSLGTGAQAFF. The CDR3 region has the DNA TGTGTCAGCAGTTTAGGGACAGGGGCGCAAGCTTTCTTT.

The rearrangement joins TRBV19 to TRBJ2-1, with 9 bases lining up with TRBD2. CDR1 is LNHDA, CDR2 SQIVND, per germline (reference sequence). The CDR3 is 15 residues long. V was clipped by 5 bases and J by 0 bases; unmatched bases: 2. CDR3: CASSVLAGSYNEQFF. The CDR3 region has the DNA TGTGCCAGTAGTGTACTAGCGGGCTCCTACAATGAGCAGTTCTTC.

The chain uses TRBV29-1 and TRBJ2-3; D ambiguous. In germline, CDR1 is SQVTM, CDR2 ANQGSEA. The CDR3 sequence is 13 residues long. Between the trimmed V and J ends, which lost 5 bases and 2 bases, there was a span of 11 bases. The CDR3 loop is CSVYIGFTDTQYF. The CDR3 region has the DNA TGCAGCGTTTATATAGGGTTCACAGATACGCAGTATTTT.